This T cell receptor (beta chain) is from a study of Tregs in tolerant kidney transplant recipients. Notes on the study in general: Some patients' samples used different primers over time, so nucleotide sequences weren't comparable. Donor-specific Treg expansion exceeded global Treg expansion in tolerant patients, suggesting antigen drive. Validation in larger populations is needed because few patients were studied.

The V gene end was trimmed by 1 base and the J gene end by 2 bases; junction bases not matched to a gene: 6. The CDR3 loop spans 16 amino acids. Germline V CDR1 and CDR2: PRHDT, FYEKMQ (reference sequence). Here immunoSEQ multiplex PCR was the method, and the copy in TCRdb shows in-frame clones only, minus some. In total, the table holds around 10,000 clones. Its frequency marks this clone as medium-sized. What it recognizes is unknown. The read finishes 3 residues shy of the CDR3 end, and the germline J gene is used to complete it. Mixed chimerism was transient after nonmyeloablative marrow transplants from related graft donors. Thawed PBMCs were FACS-sorted into unstimulated CD4+CD25+CD127- regulatory T cells, CD4+CD25- non-regulatory cells, CD4 and CD8 cells.

This sequence joins TRBV13 and TRBJ2-3; 7 nucleotides align to TRBD1. Sequenced here: CD8+ T cells from blood (PBMCs), sampled 24 months after the transplant. The receptor was isolated from a human patient who received a combined kidney and bone marrow transplant. Some T cells may be transferred from the graft donor. The covered CDR3 bases are TGTGCCAGCAGCTTAGAGGGGGCGAGTCCCACAGATACG. Residues: CASSLEGASPTDT. The entire CDR3 protein reads CASSLEGASPTDTQYF. Full variable domain (remainder filled in from reference TRBV13 and TRBJ2-3): AAGVIQSPRHLIKEKRETATLKCYPIPRHDTVYWYQQGPGQDPQFLISFYEKMQSDKGSIPDRFSAQQFSDYHSELNMSSLELGDSALYFCASSLEGASPTDTQYFGPGTRLTVL.